What follows are 32 T cell receptor beta chains derived from one specimen sequenced in a study of blood T cell repertoires in COVID-19. The protocol was immunoSEQ multiplex PCR, while the TCRdb copy is restricted to in-frame clones and leaves out a portion. The sample lists 400,000 to 450,000 clones, just over 85% occurring once. Specimen: peripheral blood. Source of these receptors: a woman in her 30s with active or convalescent COVID-19.

The V gene is TRBV5-1, the J gene TRBJ2-5, with 7 bases aligning to TRBD2. The trim removed 0 bases at V and 5 bases at J, leaving 16 bases unmatched. CDR3 size: 18 residues. Germline-derived CDR1 and CDR2 are SGHRS and YFSETQ. The CDR3 protein is CASSLGGLAENNRETQYF. CDR3 DNA: TGCGCCAGCAGCTTGGGAGGGCTAGCGGAGAATAATAGGGAGACCCAGTACTTC.

This clone has a handful of counts. The junction departs from the called germline gene at one end, perhaps through a read error. Distinct nucleotide sequences in the sample also encode this CDR3. The V call is TRBV3-1 (or the pseudogene TRBV3-2), the J call TRBJ1-2; D uncertain. The CDR3 runs to 13 residues. Germline V lookup: CDR1 LGHDT, CDR2 YNNKEL (reference sequence). The CDR3 here is CASSQGPNYGYTF. DNA of the CDR3: TGTGCCAGCAGTCAAGGGCCTAACTATGGCTACACCTTC.

The J gene is TRBJ1-2, the V gene TRBV14; D perhaps matches TRBD1 (5 bases). Germline lookup yields CDR1 SGHDN and CDR2 FVKESK. The CDR3 contains 14 residues. Trimming shortened V by 2 bases and J by 6 bases, and 13 bases separated the two germline ends. The CDR3 DNA follows: TGTGCCAGCAGCCAATCAAGGACAATTAATGGCTACACCTTC. Amino acid sequence: CASSQSRTINGYTF.

The J gene is TRBJ1-2, the V gene TRBV5-1; 9 bases map to TRBD1. V gave up 5 bases and J gave up 3 bases; unmatched junction bases: 8. The V gene's germline CDR1 is SGHRS and CDR2 YFSETQ. The CDR3 is 15 amino acids. The CDR3 spells CASRIRTGVDYGYTF. Written as DNA, the CDR3 is TGCGCCAGCAGAATCCGGACAGGGGTCGACTATGGCTACACCTTC.

The sample holds one count of this clone. The chain carries TRBV6-6 and TRBJ2-5; TRBD1 might be the D (6 bases). This CDR3 contains 14 residues. Trimming stripped 2 bases from V and 4 bases from J, with 11 bases between. Germline V lookup: CDR1 MNHNY, CDR2 SVGAGI (reference sequence). As DNA, the CDR3 is TGTGCCAGCAGTTACGGACAGAAATTAGAGACCCAGTACTTC. It is translated as CASSYGQKLETQYF.

This clone is a singleton in its sample. The genes are TRBV15 and TRBJ2-1; 9 bases line up with TRBD2. Trimming took 5 bases from V and 0 from J; bases not matched to a gene: 14. Germline loops: CDR1 LNHNV, CDR2 YYDKDF (reference sequence). CDR3 length equals 19 residues. CDR3 nucleotides: TGTGCCACCAGCGGCAGAGGCGGGGGGGGTCCAAGCTCCTACAATGAGCAGTTCTTC. Encoded protein: CATSGRGGGGPSSYNEQFF. Full variable domain (rest looked up from reference TRBV15 and TRBJ2-1): DAMVIQNPRYQVTQFGKPVTLSCSQTLNHNVMYWYQQKSSQAPKLLFHYYDKDFNNEADTPDNFQSRRPNTSFCFLDIRSPGLGDTAMYLCATSGRGGGGPSSYNEQFFGPGTRLTVL.

V gene TRBV5-1 combines with J gene TRBJ1-2, with D perhaps matching TRBD1 (5 bases). Trimming left V 0 bases short and J 6 bases short, with 12 bases between. The CDR3 covers 14 residues. Germline V CDR1 and CDR2: SGHRS, YFSETQ. CDR3 loop: CASSLGQGGDGYTF. The DNA of the CDR3 is TGCGCCAGCAGCTTGGGGCAGGGAGGCGATGGCTACACCTTC.

The chain is built from TRBV19 and TRBJ2-2, with D possibly being TRBD2 (7 bases). The CDR3 contains 14 residues. Per the germline V gene, CDR1 is LNHDA and CDR2 is SQIVND (reference sequence). Trimming left V 8 bases short and J 7 bases short, with 17 bases between. CDR3 coding DNA: TGTGCCAGTGGTCTCGGGGGGCCGATCGGGGAGCTGTTTTTT. It encodes CASGLGGPIGELFF.

Only one count was recorded for this clone. The rearrangement joins TRBV27 to TRBJ2-5; 7 positions match TRBD2. Losses at the gene ends were 4 bases for V and 5 bases for J; bases not matched to a gene: 13. This CDR3 has 16 residues. Germline-derived CDR1 and CDR2 are MNHEY and SMNVEV (reference sequence). The CDR3 sequence: CASSSGGRASGETQYF. Written as DNA, the CDR3 is TGTGCCAGCAGTTCGGGAGGCAGGGCATCGGGGGAGACCCAGTACTTC.

This chain connects TRBV3-1 (or the pseudogene TRBV3-2) to TRBJ2-7; TRBD2 matches 9 bases. CDR3 size: 15 residues. CDR1 LGHDT and CDR2 YNNKEL come from the germline V gene (reference sequence). V shed 4 bases, J shed 3 bases, and the junction held 7 bases outside the gene matches. The chain's CDR3 is CASSLGGTSFYEQYF. CDR3 sequence (DNA): TGTGCCAGCAGCCTCGGTGGGACTAGCTTCTACGAGCAGTACTTC.

The chain links TRBV30 to TRBJ1-2; maybe TRBD1 (6 bases). V lost 7 bases and J 8 bases, leaving 14 bases between the germline ends. The germline V gene encodes CDR1 GTSNPN and CDR2 SVGIG (reference sequence). This CDR3 has 11 amino acids. The CDR3 DNA sequence: TGTGCCTCCTACCAGGGGTTGGGCTACACCTTC. Its protein product is CASYQGLGYTF.

The V and J genes are TRBV27 and TRBJ1-1; 11 bases map to TRBD1. The V gene end was trimmed by 5 bases and the J gene end by 7 bases; junction bases not matched to a gene: 9. The CDR3 has 15 residues. Germline assignment: CDR1 MNHEY and CDR2 SMNVEV (reference sequence). The CDR3 DNA is TGTGCCAGCAGTCCTAACGGACAGGGGGCTAGTGAAGCTTTCTTT. Residues: CASSPNGQGASEAFF.

The gene calls are TRBV25-1 and TRBJ1-3; D might be TRBD1 (6 bases). Trimming left V 2 bases short and J 0 bases short, with 8 bases between. This CDR3 has 15 amino acids. Germline V gene data show CDR1 as MGHDK and CDR2 as SYGVNS. The CDR3 nucleotides read TGTGCCAGCAGTGAAACAGGGAACTCTGGAAACACCATATATTTT. It codes for CASSETGNSGNTIYF. Looking up the rest from reference TRBV25-1 and TRBJ1-3 gives the full variable domain: EADIYQTPRYLVIGTGKKITLECSQTMGHDKMYWYQQDPGMELHLIHYSYGVNSTEKGDLSSESTVSRIRTEHFPLTLESARPSHTSQYLCASSETGNSGNTIYFGEGSWLTVV.

The rearrangement links TRBV13 to TRBJ2-7; D uncertain. CDR1 PRHDT and CDR2 FYEKMQ come from the germline V gene (reference sequence). V gave up 4 bases and J gave up 0 bases, with 22 bases separating them. This CDR3 has 18 amino acids. DNA of the CDR3: TGTGCCAGCAGCTCCCTGGCGCGTCTTGACTCGTACTCCTACGAGCAGTACTTC. Encoded protein: CASSSLARLDSYSYEQYF.

The genes are TRBV7-8 and TRBJ1-1, with D tentatively TRBD1 (6 bases). V was clipped by 5 bases and J by 1 base, with 8 bases between them. The germline gives CDR1 SGHVS, CDR2 FQNEAQ. The CDR3 is 13 residues long. The CDR3 bases are TGTGCCAGCAGCCCGACAGGGAACACTGAAGCTTTCTTT. Translating gives CASSPTGNTEAFF.

This chain links TRBV18 with TRBJ1-2; perhaps TRBD1 as D (5 bases). Germline-derived CDR1 and CDR2 are KGHSH and LQKENI. V lost 2 bases to trimming and J lost 6 bases, with 16 bases between them. The length of the CDR3 is 15 residues. The CDR3 coding sequence is TGTGCCAGCTCACCAAGACCGGGGGGAAGGGATGGCTACACCTTC. Translated, it gives CASSPRPGGRDGYTF.

The chain couples TRBV5-1 to TRBJ1-4; 7 bases are shared with TRBD1. After removal of 4 bases from V and 7 bases from J, the junction contained 10 bases not matched to a gene. The germline V gene encodes CDR1 SGHRS and CDR2 YFSETQ. This CDR3 is 15 amino acids long. This CDR3 is CASSLERQGLEKLFF. CDR3 nucleotide sequence: TGCGCCAGCAGCCTAGAAAGACAGGGCCTTGAAAAACTGTTTTTT.

This clone showed up just a few times. This chain joins TRBV6-6 and TRBJ1-5; D unresolved. Germline CDR1 and CDR2: MNHNY and SVGAGI (reference sequence). The CDR3 contains 20 residues. The germline V and J ends were trimmed by 5 bases and 0 bases, with 26 bases remaining between them. The CDR3 coding sequence is TGTGCCAGCAGTCCTTCCCCAGGACGTCCGGGAACTAATAGCAATCAGCCCCAGCATTTT. This translates into CASSPSPGRPGTNSNQPQHF.

V is TRBV7-2 and J is TRBJ1-2; unclear D gene. Germline CDR1 reads SGHTA; CDR2 reads FQGNSA. Between the trimmed V and J ends, which lost 5 bases and 0 bases, there was a span of 10 bases. The CDR3 spans 14 residues. The CDR3 DNA sequence: TGTGCCAGCAGCGGCGGGTTGGCTAACTATGGCTACACCTTC. Translating it yields CASSGGLANYGYTF.

The rearrangement uses TRBV27 and TRBJ2-7, with TRBD1 matching 7 bases. The V gene end was trimmed by 5 bases and the J gene end by 0 bases; junction bases not matched to a gene: 7. Germline V lookup: CDR1 MNHEY, CDR2 SMNVEV (reference sequence). This CDR3 spans 15 amino acids. The DNA of the CDR3 is TGTGCCAGCAGTGGCACCCGGGACAGCTCCTACGAGCAGTACTTC. Amino acids: CASSGTRDSSYEQYF.

The chain combines TRBV11-2 with TRBJ1-3; 9 nucleotides agree with TRBD1. The CDR3 consists of 18 residues. V lost 5 bases and J lost 4; bases outside the gene matches: 15. CDR1 and CDR2 (germline): SGHAT, FQNNGV. The CDR3 DNA reads TGTGCCAGCAGCAGTCCCGGGACAGGGACCTCTGAAGGAAACACCATATATTTT. Translation gives CASSSPGTGTSEGNTIYF.

The chain recombines TRBV19 with TRBJ1-4; 7 positions match TRBD1. The CDR3 is 15 residues long. Germline V gives CDR1 LNHDA, CDR2 SQIVND (reference sequence). V lost 9 bases, J lost 6 bases, and 13 bases stayed unmatched. The CDR3 loop is CASLPPAGTDEKLFF. The CDR3 bases are TGTGCCAGCCTTCCCCCGGCGGGGACAGATGAAAAACTGTTTTTT.

The rearrangement joins TRBV11-1 to TRBJ2-1, with D maybe TRBD2 (5 bases). CDR3 length: 14 residues. The V gene's germline CDR1 is SGHAT and CDR2 FQDESV (reference sequence). V was trimmed by 7 bases and J by 3 bases, leaving 13 bases between them. The CDR3 region has the DNA TGTGCCAGCACCAGGCCGGGGATCTACAATGAGCAGTTCTTC. Its translation is CASTRPGIYNEQFF.

The rearrangement uses TRBV30 and TRBJ2-7, with 7 bases fitting TRBD2. This CDR3 has 17 residues. Germline V gene sequence: CDR1 GTSNPN, CDR2 SVGIG (reference sequence). The V segment lost 0 bases and the J segment 0 bases; nucleotides outside the gene matches: 11. Here the CDR3 reads CAWSVKSKASGSYEQYF. For the CDR3, the DNA is TGTGCCTGGAGTGTCAAGTCCAAGGCTAGCGGCTCCTACGAGCAGTACTTC.

The chain recombines TRBV18 with TRBJ2-3; 11 bases line up with TRBD1. The trim removed 0 bases at V and 1 base at J, leaving 6 bases unmatched. The germline V gene encodes CDR1 KGHSH and CDR2 LQKENI. The CDR3 is 18 amino acids. CDR3 coding DNA: TGTGCCAGCTCACCACCGGGACAGGGGGTGTCCGGCACAGATACGCAGTATTTT. It specifies CASSPPGQGVSGTDTQYF.

This clone appeared a few times. The CDR3 coding sequence is TGTGCCACCAGCGACACGGTTATAGATCTTGGCACCATATATTTT. Protein: CATSDTVIDLGTIYF. The chain uses TRBV15 and TRBJ1-3; D unclear. Germline V lookup: CDR1 LNHNV, CDR2 YYDKDF (reference sequence). Trimming removed 5 bases at V and 9 bases at J, with 20 bases between. The CDR3 extends over 15 amino acids. Full variable domain (remainder filled in from reference TRBV15 and TRBJ1-3): DAMVIQNPRYQVTQFGKPVTLSCSQTLNHNVMYWYQQKSSQAPKLLFHYYDKDFNNEADTPDNFQSRRPNTSFCFLDIRSPGLGDTAMYLCATSDTVIDLGTIYFGEGSWLTVV.

This clone was seen just once. The rearrangement uses TRBV7-6 and TRBJ2-7, with a tentative D call TRBD1 (5 bases). Germline CDR1 is SGHVS and CDR2 is FNYEAQ. V was cut by 7 bases and J by 0 bases, with 19 bases left in between. This CDR3 has 16 residues. The CDR3 DNA sequence: TGTGCCAGCACCCTGGGTCAGGGAAAAGCCTCCTACGAGCAGTACTTC. It is translated as CASTLGQGKASYEQYF. Based on the CDR3 plus reference TRBV7-6 and TRBJ2-7, the full variable domain is GAGVSQSPRYKVTKRGQDVALRCDPISGHVSLYWYRQALGQGPEFLTYFNYEAQQDKSGLPNDRFSAERPEGSISTLTIQRTEQRDSAMYRCASTLGQGKASYEQYFGPGTRLTVT.

The gene calls are TRBV19 and TRBJ1-5, with D possibly being TRBD1 (6 bases). The V gene lost 9 bases and the J gene lost 3 bases, with 12 bases spanning the gap. This CDR3 is 13 amino acids long. Germline-derived CDR1 and CDR2 are LNHDA and SQIVND (reference sequence). CDR3 in DNA: TGTGCCAGCAACCGGGACAACAATCAGCCCCAGCATTTT. Translated: CASNRDNNQPQHF. The variable domain in full, with the rest retrieved from reference TRBV19 and TRBJ1-5, is DGGITQSPKYLFRKEGQNVTLSCEQNLNHDAMYWYRQDPGQGLRLIYYSQIVNDFQKGDIAEGYSVSREKKESFPLTVTSAQKNPTAFYLCASNRDNNQPQHFGDGTRLSIL.

The gene calls are TRBV3-1 (or the pseudogene TRBV3-2) and TRBJ2-2; D is perhaps TRBD2 (7 bases). Germline V gene sequence: CDR1 LGHDT, CDR2 YNNKEL (reference sequence). This CDR3 has 15 residues. Deletions cut 8 bases from V and 6 bases from J, with 19 bases between. In DNA, the CDR3 is TGTGCCAGCCGGGGGCGGGGGCCTCGTCCCGGGGAGCTGTTTTTT. It yields the protein CASRGRGPRPGELFF.

The V and J genes are TRBV19 and TRBJ1-4; possibly TRBD1 for D (6 bases). This CDR3 spans 15 amino acids. V dropped 6 bases and J dropped 5 bases, with 16 bases sitting between them. CDR1 and CDR2 from the germline V gene are LNHDA and SQIVND (reference sequence). The DNA of the CDR3 is TGTGCCAGTAGACCCCCAGGGGTGGGAAATGAAAAACTGTTTTTT. Protein product: CASRPPGVGNEKLFF.

This chain links TRBV19 with TRBJ1-4; no firm D call. The CDR3 is made up of 13 amino acids. Germline V gene sequence: CDR1 LNHDA, CDR2 SQIVND (reference sequence). With 0 bases removed from V and 9 bases from J, the gap between germline ends came to 8 bases. In DNA form, the CDR3 reads TGTGCCAGTAGTATAGAAGTACTACAAAAACTGTTTTTT. Its protein is CASSIEVLQKLFF.

The V and J genes are TRBV20-1 and TRBJ2-5, with 7 bases identical to TRBD2. V lost 3 bases to trimming and J lost 3 bases; unmatched junction nucleotides: 10. The V gene's germline CDR1 is DFQATT and CDR2 SNEGSKA (reference sequence). This CDR3 has 15 residues. Written as DNA, the CDR3 is TGCAGTGCTAGTCGTGGCGGGGGAACAAAAGAGACCCAGTACTTC. The encoded protein is CSASRGGGTKETQYF.